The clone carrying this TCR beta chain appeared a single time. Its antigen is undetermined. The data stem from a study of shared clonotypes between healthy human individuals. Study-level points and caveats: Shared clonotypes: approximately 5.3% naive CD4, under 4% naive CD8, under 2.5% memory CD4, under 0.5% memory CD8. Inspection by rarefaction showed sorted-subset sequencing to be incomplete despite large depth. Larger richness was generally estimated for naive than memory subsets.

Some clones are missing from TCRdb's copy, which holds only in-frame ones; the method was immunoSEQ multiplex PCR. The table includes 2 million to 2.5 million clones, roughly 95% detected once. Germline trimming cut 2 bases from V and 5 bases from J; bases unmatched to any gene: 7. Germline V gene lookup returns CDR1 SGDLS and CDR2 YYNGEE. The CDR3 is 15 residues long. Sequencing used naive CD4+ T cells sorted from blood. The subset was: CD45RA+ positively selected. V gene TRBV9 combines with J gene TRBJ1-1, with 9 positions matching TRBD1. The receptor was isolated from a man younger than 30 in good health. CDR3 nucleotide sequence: TGTGCCAGCAGCGTCGGAGGGGACAGGGTTACTGAAGCTTTCTTT. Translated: CASSVGGDRVTEAFF.